The 27 T cell receptor beta chains given below trace back to one sample, sequenced in a study of blood T cell repertoires in COVID-19. Clones were sequenced by immunoSEQ multiplex PCR, and TCRdb holds only the in-frame ones, with some missing. The sample lists around 230,000 clones, about nine tenths occurring once. What was sequenced was PBMCs or T cells enriched from blood (not recorded which). The receptors derive from a woman aged 30 to 39 who had recovered from COVID-19.

V gene TRBV5-4 combines with J gene TRBJ1-1; D not resolved. Germline-derived CDR1 and CDR2 are SGHNT and YYREEE (reference sequence). The CDR3 covers 15 residues. The V end lost 4 bases, the J end lost 5 bases, and 18 bases lay between the germline ends. CDR3 loop: CASSVSRTPGTEAFF. The CDR3 nucleotides read TGTGCCAGCAGCGTTTCCAGGACCCCGGGGACTGAAGCTTTCTTT.

This chain connects TRBV4-3 to TRBJ1-6, with D tentatively TRBD1 (6 bases). The CDR3 has 16 residues. Trimming removed 4 bases from V and 11 bases from J, with 21 bases in between. Germline CDR1 and CDR2: LGHNA and YSLEER. The DNA for the CDR3 is TGCGCCAGCAGCCTGGGTGGGGGCGGCGTGGATACACCCCTCCACTTT. It encodes CASSLGGGGVDTPLHF.

The chain joins TRBV6-6 to TRBJ1-4; 7 nucleotides agree with TRBD1. The J segment lost 8 bases and the V segment lost 5 bases, leaving 11 bases of the junction unmatched. Per germline, CDR1 MNHNY and CDR2 SVGAGI (reference sequence). CDR3 size: 15 residues. CDR3 DNA: TGTGCCAGCAGTAATCGACAGGGTTCAGGCGAAAAACTGTTTTTT. Protein: CASSNRQGSGEKLFF.

This chain links TRBV19 with TRBJ1-2, with 7 bases identical to TRBD1. Germline V CDR1 and CDR2: LNHDA, SQIVND (reference sequence). This CDR3 comprises 14 residues. V was pared by 9 bases and J by 4 bases, with 11 bases of the junction left unmatched. The CDR3: CASRPGTATYGYTF. The CDR3 DNA reads as TGTGCCAGCCGACCTGGGACAGCTACCTATGGCTACACCTTC.

This chain joins TRBV10-3 and TRBJ1-3, with a possible D match to TRBD1 (6 bases). This CDR3 is 16 amino acids long. Germline V gene lookup returns CDR1 ENHRY and CDR2 SYGVKD. V dropped 1 base and J dropped 1 base, with 11 bases sitting between them. In DNA, the CDR3 is TGTGCCATCAGTGAGTACCTAACAGGGTCTGGAAACACCATATATTTT. This gives the protein CAISEYLTGSGNTIYF.

The V call is TRBV29-1, the J call TRBJ1-5; tentative D call: TRBD1 (6 bases). CDR1 and CDR2 (germline): SQVTM, ANQGSEA. This CDR3 has 13 amino acids. V lost 3 bases to trimming and J lost 9 bases, with 15 bases between them. The CDR3 sequence is CSVEETGEGPQHF. CDR3 in DNA: TGCAGCGTTGAGGAGACAGGAGAGGGGCCCCAGCATTTT.

A single count supports this clone. The chain recombines TRBV24-1 with TRBJ2-6; D remains unclear. The ends were cut back, 4 bases at V and 0 bases at J, with 3 bases in the middle. CDR3 length: 14 residues. Germline CDR1 KGHDR, CDR2 SFDVKD. The CDR3 is CATSDGSGANVLTF. In DNA form, the CDR3 reads TGTGCCACCAGTGACGGCTCTGGGGCCAACGTCCTGACTTTC.

The V and J genes are TRBV9 and TRBJ1-3, with unresolved D. V lost 1 base, J lost 0 bases, and 11 bases lay in between. The CDR3 totals 16 residues. Germline lookup yields CDR1 SGDLS and CDR2 YYNGEE. The CDR3 DNA reads TGTGCCAGCAGCGTAAGCGCCTCAGACTCTGGAAACACCATATATTTT. Protein sequence: CASSVSASDSGNTIYF.

A word on this clone: The germline gene is not matched at one end of the junction; a read error may be the cause. J is TRBJ1-6 and V is TRBV7-9; D is ambiguous. CDR3 length equals 16 residues. The germline CDR1 and CDR2 sequences are SEHNR and FQNEAQ (reference sequence). This chain's CDR3 is CASSSERGFYNSPLYF. The CDR3 DNA reads TGTGCCAGCAGCTCAGAAAGAGGGTTCTATAATTCACCCCTCTACTTT.

V is TRBV12-3 or TRBV12-4 and J is TRBJ1-1, with D possibly being TRBD1 (6 bases). The CDR3 loop spans 12 amino acids. V lost 5 bases and J 4 bases, leaving 8 bases between the germline ends. The CDR3, as DNA: TGTGCCAGCAGTACAGGGTCCACTGAAGCTTTCTTT. This encodes CASSTGSTEAFF.

The chain is built from TRBV7-9 and TRBJ2-5, with 12 positions matching TRBD2. CDR1 and CDR2 (germline): SEHNR, FQNEAQ (reference sequence). Trimming removed 5 bases from V and 2 bases from J; junction bases left unmatched: 6. The CDR3 is 16 amino acids. The DNA for the CDR3 is TGTGCCAGCAGCCCAGGACTAGCGGGGTGGCAAGAGACCCAGTACTTC. Its translation is CASSPGLAGWQETQYF.

The rearrangement links TRBV7-2 to TRBJ2-7; 7 nucleotides agree with TRBD2. J lost 2 bases, V lost 4 bases, and 5 bases had no gene match. The length of the CDR3 is 14 residues. Germline V gene data show CDR1 as SGHTA and CDR2 as FQGNSA. DNA for the CDR3: TGTGCCAGCAGCTCCGACAGCGGGGCCTACGAGCAGTACTTC. Protein sequence: CASSSDSGAYEQYF.

The genes are TRBV16 and TRBJ1-1, with TRBD1 as a possible D gene (6 bases). Germline values: CDR1 KGHSY, CDR2 FQNENV. The ends were cut back, 2 bases at V and 11 bases at J, with 24 bases in the middle. The CDR3 spans 16 residues. CDR3 sequence (DNA): TGTGCCAGCAGCCAAGGGACGTCGGGGGGCGCGGAGGTTGCTTTCTTT. Its protein product is CASSQGTSGGAEVAFF. The full variable domain, its missing parts supplied by reference TRBV16 and TRBJ1-1, is GEEVAQTPKHLVRGEGQKAKLYCAPIKGHSYVFWYQQVLKNEFKFLISFQNENVFDETGMPKERFSAKCLPNSPCSLEIQATKLEDSAVYFCASSQGTSGGAEVAFFGQGTRLTVV.

The chain uses TRBV19 and TRBJ1-3, with a weak D call TRBD1 (6 bases). Trimming left V 7 bases short and J 7 bases short, with 14 bases between. Germline assignment: CDR1 LNHDA and CDR2 SQIVND (reference sequence). CDR3 length equals 13 residues. The CDR3 here is CASTLPGVNTIYF. DNA of the CDR3: TGTGCCAGTACCCTCCCAGGGGTTAACACCATATATTTT. The full variable domain, its missing parts supplied by reference TRBV19 and TRBJ1-3, is DGGITQSPKYLFRKEGQNVTLSCEQNLNHDAMYWYRQDPGQGLRLIYYSQIVNDFQKGDIAEGYSVSREKKESFPLTVTSAQKNPTAFYLCASTLPGVNTIYFGEGSWLTVV.

The chain joins TRBV19 to TRBJ2-1, with 7 bases matching TRBD1. Germline CDR1 LNHDA, CDR2 SQIVND (reference sequence). V lost 3 bases and J lost 7; bases outside the gene matches: 6. The CDR3 runs 14 residues. CDR3 bases: TGTGCCAGTAGTATCGGACAGGTGGCGAATGAGCAGTTCTTC. It yields the protein CASSIGQVANEQFF.

The chain couples TRBV6-5 to TRBJ1-1, with a weak D call TRBD1 (5 bases). Germline-derived CDR1 and CDR2 are MNHEY and SVGAGI. This CDR3 region has 14 residues. V was shortened by 2 bases and J by 5 bases, with 12 bases between the two germline ends. CDR3: CASSYPGGVTEAFF. The DNA of the CDR3 is TGTGCCAGCAGTTACCCTGGGGGGGTGACTGAAGCTTTCTTT.

This sequence joins TRBV4-2 and TRBJ2-7; 10 bases are shared with TRBD2. The V gene end was trimmed by 5 bases and the J gene end by 2 bases; junction bases not matched to a gene: 6. This CDR3 contains 15 residues. Germline values: CDR1 LGHNA, CDR2 YNFKEQ. CDR3 loop: CASSTGTSVTYEQYF. CDR3 sequence (DNA): TGTGCCAGCAGCACCGGGACTAGCGTTACCTACGAGCAGTACTTC.

The CDR3 is CASSIASGGAVDEQFF. CDR3 DNA sequence: TGTGCCAGTAGTATAGCCAGCGGGGGGGCCGTCGATGAGCAGTTCTTC. The chain recombines TRBV19 with TRBJ2-1; 10 bases are a match to TRBD2. With 1 base clipped from V and 8 bases from J, the junction kept 8 bases outside the gene matches. The CDR3 covers 16 residues. Germline V gene data show CDR1 as LNHDA and CDR2 as SQIVND (reference sequence).

The chain is built from TRBV4-3 and TRBJ1-6; a possible D gene is TRBD1 (5 bases). The CDR3 covers 14 residues. CDR1 and CDR2 (germline): LGHNA, YSLEER. The V end was cut by 0 bases, the J end by 10 bases, with 10 bases between. Here the CDR3 DNA reads TGCGCCAGCAGCCAAGAGACAGTCTTCTCACCCCTCCACTTT. Encoded protein: CASSQETVFSPLHF.

This clone was counted only a few times. This chain links TRBV10-3 with TRBJ1-2, with D perhaps TRBD1 (6 bases). The V end lost 3 bases, the J end lost 2 bases, and 10 bases lay between the germline ends. The CDR3 contains 14 residues. Germline V gene sequence: CDR1 ENHRY, CDR2 SYGVKD. Written as DNA, the CDR3 is TGTGCCATCAGTGACGGACAGCAAAACTATGGCTACACCTTC. This translates into CAISDGQQNYGYTF.

The chain employs TRBV20-1 and TRBJ1-1; the D is unclear. V lost 1 base and J lost 8, with 8 bases in between. This CDR3 region has 11 residues. CDR1 DFQATT and CDR2 SNEGSKA come from the germline V gene (reference sequence). In DNA, the CDR3 is TGCAGTGCTAGAGTAGATCGGGAAGCTTTCTTT. It translates to CSARVDREAFF.

The CDR3 loop reads CASSLPRTGYGYTF. CDR3 in DNA: TGTGCCAGCAGCTTACCCCGGACAGGGTATGGCTACACCTTC. The chain combines TRBV7-9 with TRBJ1-2; 8 bases map to TRBD1. The CDR3 extends over 14 amino acids. V gave up 2 bases and J gave up 5 bases; unmatched junction bases: 4. Germline lookup yields CDR1 SEHNR and CDR2 FQNEAQ (reference sequence).

The genes are TRBV5-6 and TRBJ1-1; the D gene is possibly TRBD1 (5 bases). There are 13 residues in the CDR3. CDR1 SGHDT and CDR2 YYEEEE come from the germline V gene. The ends were cut back, 2 bases at V and 1 base at J, with 6 bases in the middle. The CDR3 DNA reads as TGTGCCAGCAGCTTAGGGGCGAACACTGAAGCTTTCTTT. Translating it yields CASSLGANTEAFF. Based on the CDR3 plus reference TRBV5-6 and TRBJ1-1, the full variable domain is DAGVTQSPTHLIKTRGQQVTLRCSPKSGHDTVSWYQQALGQGPQFIFQYYEEEERQRGNFPDRFSGHQFPNYSSELNVNALLLGDSALYLCASSLGANTEAFFGQGTRLTVV.

The chain uses TRBV5-1 and TRBJ2-1, with 7 bases lining up with TRBD2. V dropped 2 bases and J dropped 4; count of bases not matched to a gene: 6. Germline values: CDR1 SGHRS, CDR2 YFSETQ. The CDR3 runs 15 residues. The CDR3 region has the DNA TGCGCCAGCAGCTTATTATCGGGGGGATACAATGAGCAGTTCTTC. It translates to CASSLLSGGYNEQFF.

The chain has TRBV7-2 and TRBJ2-5; tentatively, D is TRBD1 (5 bases). Looked up from germline, CDR1 is SGHTA and CDR2 is FQGNSA. This CDR3 has 13 amino acids. V dropped 4 bases and J dropped 2 bases, with 8 bases sitting between them. The CDR3 protein is CASSWTQQETQYF. CDR3 DNA: TGTGCCAGCAGCTGGACACAACAAGAGACCCAGTACTTC.

This chain links TRBV5-6 with TRBJ1-3; the match to TRBD1 covers 9 bases. V dropped 8 bases and J dropped 3; count of bases not matched to a gene: 6. The CDR3 spans 14 residues. Germline CDR1 SGHDT, CDR2 YYEEEE. The CDR3: CASLQGARGNTIYF. The CDR3 nucleotides are TGTGCCAGTTTACAGGGGGCGCGTGGAAACACCATATATTTT.

The CDR3 DNA reads as TGTGCCAGCAGCACCGGACTTCTCACAGATACGCAGTATTTT. Translation gives CASSTGLLTDTQYF. The chain carries TRBV7-9 and TRBJ2-3, with D possibly TRBD2 on 5 matching bases. This CDR3 has 14 residues. V lost 5 bases and J 2 bases, leaving 11 bases between the germline ends. Germline-derived CDR1 and CDR2 are SEHNR and FQNEAQ (reference sequence).